This T cell receptor (beta chain) was identified in a study of cytomegalovirus exposure and HLA in healthy donors (dated by TCRdb to 2016 to 2017). For the wider study: According to an earlier analysis of around 600 of the donors, 150 million to 200 million T cells yielded some 120 million unique TCR beta sequences and 276 Gb of sequence data. Several DR-DQ haplotypes were treated as single units for association and clustering because of strong linkage in the cohort. Of the approximately 370 genotyped donors, less than 85% were placed in the genetic ancestry cluster associated with self-reported Caucasian donors. High-throughput TCR immunosequencing, statistical association of individual TCRs with disease status, and machine learning were combined to predict cytomegalovirus infection status. An earlier analysis of 587 of the donors used high-throughput TCR beta sequencing to judge whether each TCR beta V gene segment behaved as functional or pseudogenic. In the later analysis, no new phenotypic data were used to find candidate immune exposures; instead, reliance was placed on TCR beta sequences and their occurrence across donors. Typing coverage varied by locus: roughly 629-640 donors for A, B, C, DRB1 and DQB1; approximately 560 for DQA1; over 600 for DPA1; roughly 450 for DPB1. Among some 400 genotyped donors of the cohort, an average of approximately 220,000 unique TCR beta nucleotide sequences was sequenced per donor, of which approximately 19% were non-productive. In addition to the first cohort of around 670 subjects, a separate validation cohort of 100 to 150 different subjects was used. The study profiled the T cell repertoires of hundreds of subjects by immunosequencing and related them to cytomegalovirus serostatus. A later genetic analysis used genome-wide SNP genotypes for about three fifths of the 666 donors, treating that subset as a discovery cohort. The study aimed to test whether signatures of past pathogen exposure could be identified by cataloging public T cell receptors. Donor age, sex, ethnicity and CMV serostatus were compiled alongside the repertoire data. HLA typing covered class I and class II loci at four-digit resolution. An early release that covered some 640 HLA-typed donors contained approximately 300 gigabases of sequencing data and around 85 million unique TCR sequences. Every discovery cohort repertoire had been produced on one sequencing platform. To study patterns of TCR occurrence, a later analysis re-analyzed previously published TCR beta repertoires from around 700 donors and added high-resolution HLA genotyping. Overall study outcomes, separate from this receptor: The study gave a list of about 160 TCR beta chains associated with cytomegalovirus. The earlier analysis of some 560 of the donors excluded around 17 rarely observed V segments, including chromosome 9 orphons, because counts were too low. A further reported finding was that TCR beta sequences accurately predicted the HLA-A and HLA-B alleles for most subjects in the first cohort. In a later analysis, several top co-occurrence clusters were reported to appear linked to parvovirus B19, influenza, CMV and Epstein-Barr virus. Broadly in line with IMGT annotations, most TCR beta V segments showed up in productive rearrangements about 87% or about 30% of the time in an earlier analysis of 587 of the donors. Compared with equally common non-associated chains, HLA-associated TCR beta chains in a later analysis were more clonally expanded and had lower generation probabilities. An association between a missense DCLRE1C variant and V-gene and J-gene trimming of TCR beta chains was found in a later genetic analysis and replicated in an independent cohort. In a later analysis, TCR association rates were found to vary across HLA loci, with the most associated TCRs seen for DRB1 alleles and the fewest for HLA-C alleles. Because HLA typing was missing for some donors at each locus, association tests included only the typed subset. A cluster of highly shared sequence variants was judged likely to be a technical artifact of the sequencing pipeline. Most TCR sequences were seen in very few donors, while some public TCRs were found in many individuals. Cytomegalovirus status was reported to be diagnosed by the classifier with high specificity and sensitivity in both the original and validation cohorts. CMV serostatus was the only immune exposure information available for the cohort. Assigning TCR associations to individual alleles was difficult when HLA alleles, especially DR and DQ, strongly co-occurred. The cohort was sequenced for TCR beta chains only, and without alpha or paired-chain data the features that could be detected were limited. Sequencing depth was assumed to be roughly uniform across donors in the presence/absence analyses, though that assumption may not hold. Some IMGT-functional V segments, including TRBV6-2 and TRBV6-3, could not be distinguished by the 87-base-pair reads and were therefore excluded. According to the authors, the approach could potentially be generalized to other disease states and immunological phenotypes. A later analysis associated about 18,000 TCR beta sequences with specific HLA alleles at a false discovery rate of 0.05. A few of the identified cytomegalovirus-associated TCR beta chains were confirmed in vitro to be specific for cytomegalovirus antigens. A later genetic analysis reported fewer N-insertions in productive TCRs among donors in an Asian-associated ancestry cluster than the approximately 670-donor mean. Most CMV-associated TCR beta chains appeared to be HLA-restricted in a later analysis, and the HLA associations seemed to be driven largely by CMV exposure. Linkage disequilibrium might explain the correlated functional status among segregating V segments, but an unknown experimental factor could not be excluded.

The receptor library was made with the immunoSEQ multiplex PCR assay. The multiplex PCR relied on a mix of 60 forward primers for TCR Vbeta segments and 13 reverse primers for TCR Jbeta segments. Amplification of the CDR3 region of rearranged TCR beta genes was performed with a multiplex PCR assay on genomic DNA. Amplified TCR beta libraries were sequenced as 87-base-pair reads on the Illumina HiSeq System. As for the original processing: Across the 500 to 700 repertoires, a later analysis counted some 81 million unique TCR beta chains, 9.5 million to 13 million of which were shared by at least two donors. Raw reads were error-corrected and collapsed into unique sequences by a nearest-neighbor algorithm in which closely related sequences were merged to remove PCR and sequencing errors. Alignment of CDR3 sequences to IMGT reference sequences was used to assign V, D and J gene segments. For a sequence to be retained, a match of at least six nucleotides to both a V gene segment and a J gene segment was required. A rearrangement was called productive if the CDR3 had no stop codons and remained in frame with V and J, and every other rearrangement was called non-productive. Following IMGT convention, CDR3 was defined as the stretch from the second conserved V-encoded cysteine to the conserved J-encoded phenylalanine. The earlier analysis of about 590 of the donors excluded sequences that lacked an unambiguous match to a single V gene segment. An earlier analysis of approximately 590 of the donors called V segments functional above 56.7% productive rearrangements and segregating when the between-donor standard deviation exceeded 5%. To diagnose cytomegalovirus status from the catalog of TCR beta chain sequences, a statistical classification framework was built. In a later analysis, TCR nucleotide sequences were compared against IMGT/GENE-DB human TR gene sequences so that V and J genes could be assigned. A later analysis assigned CDR3 sequences and most-parsimonious VDJ recombination scenarios with the TCRdist pipeline. In a later analysis, each TCR beta chain was defined by its CDR3 amino acid sequence together with its V-gene family, and reads without a unique V-gene family were excluded. A later analysis removed 450 to 600 highly shared, low-generation-probability nucleotide sequences to deal with suspected cross-contamination and a sequencing artifact. A later analysis calculated a clonal expansion index for each public chain from normalized within-repertoire ranks of inferred template counts. A later analysis computed generation probabilities with a VDJ recombination model fitted to out-of-frame rearrangements, and checked the results against IGoR. In a later analysis, hypergeometric tests were used to score TCR-TCR, TCR-HLA and TCR-CMV co-occurrence, with a repertoire-size bias correction applied to TCR pairs. False discovery rates were estimated in a later analysis by permuting HLA or CMV assignments 20 times. In a later analysis, co-occurring TCRs were grouped using DBSCAN, and TCRdist sequence similarity was added for clustering within HLA-allele-positive subsets. Co-occurrence clustering excluded repertoires with fewer than 30,000 or more than 120,000 public chains, plus five with anomalous nucleotide sharing. The immuneACCESS repertoire file appears here via TCRdb, limited to in-frame rearrangements. These files lack a portion of the clones; in checked studies, under half of the deficit traces to unresolved V genes, and the cause of the others is not known. That table is the source of V, J and clone size, and D and trimming were worked out from the DNA. The sample table lists approximately 180,000 clones, roughly 81% of them with a count of one. The ten largest clones add up to over 4.5% of the sample.

CDR1 MNHNS and CDR2 SASEGT are derived from the germline V gene. The CDR3 goes from the cysteine to the phenylalanine over 15 residues. Only the CDR3 region is kept as DNA, spanning 45 bases read in frame from base 1. The germline V and J ends show losses of 3 bases and 6 bases respectively, and no gene match explains 6 bases of the junction. The cohort consisted of some 670 healthy bone marrow donors. All cohort members were sampled while nominally healthy, although unrecorded immune exposures were likely present. The donor was CMV seropositive and was included in the group of some 290 seropositive cohort members. Each donor provided a peripheral blood sample, and peripheral blood mononuclear cells were used for TCR beta sequencing. Genomic DNA extraction from the blood cell samples was performed with the Qiagen DNeasy Blood Extraction Kit. Comment on this clone: Which antigen it targets is not known. No clone much larger than this one lies a single base away; base qualities are absent.

Recombination joined TRBV6-1 with TRBJ1-5; the junction holds 9 bases that match TRBD1. The sample consisted of PBMCs. The receptor's source is a woman under 30 in good health and CMV-seropositive. CDR3 reads: CASSDQQGAGQPQHF. The bases read TGTGCCAGCAGTGACCAACAGGGGGCGGGTCAGCCCCAGCATTTT.